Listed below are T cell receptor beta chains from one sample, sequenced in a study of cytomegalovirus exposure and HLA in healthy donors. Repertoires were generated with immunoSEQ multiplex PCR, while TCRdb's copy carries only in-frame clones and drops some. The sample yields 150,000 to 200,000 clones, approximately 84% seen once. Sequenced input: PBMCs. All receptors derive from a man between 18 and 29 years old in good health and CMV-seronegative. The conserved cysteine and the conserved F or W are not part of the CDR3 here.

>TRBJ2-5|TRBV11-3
ASSKTAVGQETQY
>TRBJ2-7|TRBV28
ASTQLAGGPIYEQY
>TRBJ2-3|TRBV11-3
ASCSGADTQY
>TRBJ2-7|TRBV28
ASSSPGQGGEQY
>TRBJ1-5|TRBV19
ASSIEGQDNQPQH
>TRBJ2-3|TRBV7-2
ASSLMGGSRTDTQY
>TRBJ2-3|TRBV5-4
ASSPGTSGTDTQY
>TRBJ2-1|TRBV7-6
ASSSRDSSYNEQF
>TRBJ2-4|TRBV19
ASSIDFRGPKNIQY
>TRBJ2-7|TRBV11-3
ASSRGSYEQY